Given below is one T cell receptor beta chain in context. The antigen this receptor binds is unknown. From each donor, a roughly 2.7 ml peripheral blood sample was collected into PAXgene tubes and stored at -80 degrees C. Total RNA was isolated from whole blood with the PAXgene blood miRNA kit on an automated QIAcube, without T cell sorting. Peripheral blood from monozygotic twin pairs concordant or discordant for inflammatory bowel disease was subjected to deep TCRalpha and TCRbeta repertoire profiling with unique molecular barcoding. Smoking habits were recorded for all twin pairs, with individuals classified as current, former or never smokers. The data stem from a study of monozygotic twins with inflammatory bowel disease (dated by TCRdb to the late 2010s). Regarding the study in general: A total of about 28 monozygotic twin pairs were included in the full study, comprising nine German pairs (four IBD-concordant, five IBD-discordant) and 19 IBD-discordant Danish pairs. Disease-associated traits were sought mainly through comparisons between IBD patients and their genetically identical healthy co-twins within discordant pairs. Each individual had, on average, about 151 000 unique TCRalpha sequences and 181 000 unique TCRbeta sequences available for analysis. The paper's findings and limits, for the study overall: The results gave no support for a single strong signal or clonotype linked to IBD. Repertoire similarity did not differ between concordant and discordant twins, possibly due to limited statistical power. IBD patients shared fewer clonotypes with other individuals than healthy twins did, most markedly in patients showing signs of disease activity. Distinction between different T cell subtypes could not be achieved in the analysis. Because patients were on differing immunosuppressive treatments, the repertoires may have picked up extra background noise and inter-individual variability. Measured by the inverse Simpson index, TCRbeta repertoire diversity was lower in IBD patients than in their healthy co-twins.

Library preparation employed 5' RACE. Preparation of each TCR library used approximately 4,000 ng of total RNA. cDNA was synthesized with SMARTScribe reverse transcriptase in eight separate reactions per sample. Unique molecular identifiers containing a 6-nucleotide sample barcode were introduced through template switching during cDNA synthesis. TCRalpha and TCRbeta cDNA was amplified by two nested PCRs of about 15 and 9 cycles, with bead purification after each PCR. Before amplification, the cDNA was both treated with uracil DNA-glycosylase and purified with the QIAquick PCR purification kit. The second PCR added Illumina TruSeq-compatible adapters along with sample-specific barcodes. Library quality and concentration were checked on TapeStation and Qubit, and libraries were pooled at 5 ng each. Sequencing of pooled libraries was carried out on an Illumina HiSeq2500 single-index Rapid Run using 2 x 100 bp reads and custom sequencing primers. The paper's data handling went like this. MiGEC version 1.2.6 was used for UMI-based consensus assembly, which corrected PCR and sequencing errors. MiXCR version 2.1.1 handled V(D)J alignment, clonotype assembly and CDR3 extraction. Normalisation of gene usage, clonotype sharing and MAIT/NKT TCR abundance was achieved by analysing the top 1000, 10 000 and 20 000 clonotypes per sample. After downsampling to 27 000 UMIs, diversity was calculated as the inverse Simpson index using the vegan R package. Statistical testing used paired Mann-Whitney U tests on the discordant twin pairs and applied Benjamini-Hochberg correction for multiple testing. Following TCRdb reprocessing, every CDR3 protein sequence forms one entry, and DNA is not provided. What appears here as the V and J calls and clone size reflects TCRdb's work, not the paper's. This sample's records show under 350,000 distinct CDR3 sequences. Over 5% of the sample is in the top ten clones.

The origin of this receptor is a human donor with ulcerative colitis or Crohn's disease, or a healthy co-twin of an affected twin (not recorded which). The sample consisted of blood.

The CDR3 protein is CASSLGLGPLPQHF. The chain is made from TRBV7-2 and TRBJ1-5. The CDR3 spans 14 residues, from the cysteine through the phenylalanine. Only the protein is available. Based on the germline V gene, the CDR1 and CDR2 sequences are SGHTA and FQGNSA.